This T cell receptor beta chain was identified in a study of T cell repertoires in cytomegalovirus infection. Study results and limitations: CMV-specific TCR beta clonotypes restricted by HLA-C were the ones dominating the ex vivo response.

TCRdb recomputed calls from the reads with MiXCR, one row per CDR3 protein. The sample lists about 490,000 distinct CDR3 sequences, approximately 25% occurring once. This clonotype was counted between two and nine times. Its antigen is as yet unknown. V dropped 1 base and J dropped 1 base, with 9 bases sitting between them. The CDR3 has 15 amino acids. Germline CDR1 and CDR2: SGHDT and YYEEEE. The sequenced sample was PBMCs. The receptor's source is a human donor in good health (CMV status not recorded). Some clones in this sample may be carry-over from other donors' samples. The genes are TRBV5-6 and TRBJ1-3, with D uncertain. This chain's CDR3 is CASSLFSLSGNTIYF. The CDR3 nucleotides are TGTGCCAGCAGCTTGTTTAGCCTTTCTGGAAACACCATATATTTT.